The source of this T cell receptor beta chain is a study of control samples from healthy donors and cancer patients. Germline CDR1 and CDR2: LGHDT and YNNKEL (reference sequence). The ends lost 1 base at V and 0 bases at J; junction bases unmatched: 3. This CDR3 region has 18 residues. Repertoires were generated with immunoSEQ multiplex PCR, while TCRdb's copy carries only in-frame clones and drops some. The sample gives fewer than 25,000 clones, 83% of which show up once; under 30% is in the top ten. This clone was observed a handful of times. The rearrangement links TRBV3-1 (or the pseudogene TRBV3-2) to TRBJ2-3; TRBD2 matches 14 bases. Sequenced: PBMCs. The receptor was isolated from a man aged 55 to 70 with head and neck cancer. Here the CDR3 DNA reads TGTGCCAGCAGCCAAGGACTAGCGGGAGGGCGTAGCACAGATACGCAGTATTTT. As protein: CASSQGLAGGRSTDTQYF.